Listed here are 10 T cell receptor beta chains from one sample, sequenced in a study of T-cell reconstitution after alpha-beta-depleted transplantation in children listed by TCRdb under 2016. The sample's treatment or condition label, decoded: allogeneic hematopoietic cell transplantation with graft depleted of TCRalphabeta T cells and CD19 B cells. Library preparation employed PCR. The sequencer was an Illumina HiSeq 2500. TCR libraries were prepared with molecular barcoding, using unique molecular identifiers to normalize TCRbeta repertoire quantification. The raw public reads went through TCRdb reprocessing: fastp at Q25, MiXCR clone calling, in-frame beta chains kept. Under each unique CDR3 protein, matching rows form one entry showing the most common genes and DNA. Across this sample there are hundreds of thousands of distinct CDR3 sequences, with more than 9% seen only once. The ten largest clones capture around a quarter of the sample.

The source was peripheral blood, collected 180 days after TCRalphabeta/CD19-depleted stem cell transplant. The source of these receptors is a male patient between 2 and 15 years old who had a stem cell transplant for chronic granulomatous disease, so the T cells may come from the graft donor.

Worth noting for this clonotype: A much larger clone sits a single nucleotide away, making a read error possible. The rearrangement joins TRBV6-6 to TRBJ1-2; 7 bases map to TRBD1. There are 13 residues in the CDR3. Germline V lookup: CDR1 MNHNY, CDR2 SVGAGI (reference sequence). CDR3 bases: TGTGCCAGCAACGAGGGGGCGGGTTATGGCGACACCTTC. As protein: CASNEGAGYGDTF.

This clonotype showed up just a few times. The chain joins TRBV18 to TRBJ2-5, with D uncertain. V lost 1 base and J lost 5, with 11 bases in between. Germline V lookup: CDR1 KGHSH, CDR2 LQKENI. The CDR3 sequence is 14 residues long. This CDR3 reads CASSPLHTGETQYF. CDR3 coding DNA: TGTGCCAGCTCACCACTCCATACTGGGGAGACCCAGTACTTC.

This clonotype was counted many times. The chain is built from TRBV12-3 or TRBV12-4 and TRBJ2-1, with TRBD1 as a possible D gene (6 bases). CDR3 length: 17 residues. V lost 6 bases, J lost 16 bases, and 34 bases lay in between. The CDR3: CASSHIPHHSGATRNFF. The CDR3 DNA reads as TGTGCCAGCAGCCACATCCCGCACCATTCAGGGGCAACACGCAATTTCTTC.

In this sample, this clonotype turned up many times. The chain carries TRBV4-2 and TRBJ1-1, with D perhaps matching TRBD1 (5 bases). This CDR3 has 15 amino acids. Trimming stripped 0 bases from V and 5 bases from J, with 13 bases between. In germline, CDR1 is LGHNA, CDR2 YNFKEQ. The CDR3 loop is CASSQDLGVETEAFF. DNA of the CDR3: TGTGCCAGCAGCCAAGATCTGGGGGTGGAAACTGAAGCTTTCTTT.

There are many counts of this clonotype. CDR3 loop: CSVRAENYGYTF. In DNA form, the CDR3 reads TGCAGCGTGAGGGCGGAAAACTATGGCTACACCTTC. The chain recombines TRBV29-1 with TRBJ1-2; D remains unclear. Trimming removed 6 bases at V and 2 bases at J, with 10 bases between. The CDR3 extends over 12 amino acids. Per the germline V gene, CDR1 is SQVTM and CDR2 is ANQGSEA.

This clonotype was observed many times. The J gene is TRBJ1-5, the V gene TRBV20-1, with a tentative D call TRBD1 (6 bases). V lost 5 bases, J lost 0 bases, and 8 bases lay in between. This CDR3 spans 13 amino acids. The germline V gene has CDR1 DFQATT and CDR2 SNEGSKA (reference sequence). The CDR3 DNA follows: TGCAGTGCTCTGACAGGTAGCAATCAGCCCCAGCATTTT. This translates into CSALTGSNQPQHF.

This clonotype was counted ten times or more. V gene TRBV20-1 combines with J gene TRBJ2-7, with 9 nucleotides matching TRBD1. CDR1 and CDR2 from the germline V gene are DFQATT and SNEGSKA (reference sequence). With 5 bases clipped from V and 5 bases from J, the junction kept 4 bases outside the gene matches. This CDR3 has 12 residues. The CDR3 region has the DNA TGCAGTGCTCAGGACAGGGGCCACGAGCAGTACTTC. It yields the protein CSAQDRGHEQYF.

The chain couples TRBV16 to TRBJ2-3; D may match TRBD1 or TRBD2 (5 bases each). V shed 4 bases and J shed 2 bases, with 16 bases lying between them. CDR1 and CDR2 (germline): KGHSY, FQNENV. This CDR3 region has 16 residues. For the CDR3, the DNA is TGTGCCAGCAGCCCCCTGAGAGGGGCCAACACAGATACGCAGTATTTT. Its translation is CASSPLRGANTDTQYF. The whole variable domain, filled in from reference TRBV16 and TRBJ2-3, reads GEEVAQTPKHLVRGEGQKAKLYCAPIKGHSYVFWYQQVLKNEFKFLISFQNENVFDETGMPKERFSAKCLPNSPCSLEIQATKLEDSAVYFCASSPLRGANTDTQYFGPGTRLTVL.

This clonotype was counted many times. For the CDR3, the DNA is TGTGCCAGCAGCTTAGCGGGACTAGCGGGGGCCGGCACCGGGGAGCTGTTTTTT. Residues: CASSLAGLAGAGTGELFF. This sequence joins TRBV7-2 and TRBJ2-2; 14 nucleotides line up with TRBD2. Germline CDR1 and CDR2: SGHTA and FQGNSA. The CDR3 runs 18 residues. After removal of 0 bases from V and 4 bases from J, the junction contained 4 bases not matched to a gene.

This clonotype was observed at least ten times. This sequence joins TRBV12-3 or TRBV12-4 and TRBJ2-5; D is ambiguous. This CDR3 has 15 residues. V was trimmed by 3 bases and J by 2 bases, leaving 13 bases between them. The CDR3 DNA follows: TGTGCCAGCAGTTTTGTCCTGCGAAAACAAGAGACCCAGTACTTC. It is translated as CASSFVLRKQETQYF.